Listed below are T cell receptor beta chains from one sample, sequenced in a study of Ad26.COV2.S vaccination and SARS-CoV-2 variants. Here immunoSEQ multiplex PCR was the method, and the copy in TCRdb shows in-frame clones only, minus some. The sample carries some 180,000 clones, roughly 87% recorded once. The sequencing used peripheral blood, collected after recovery from COVID-19. The receptors shown here come from a human donor who had recovered from COVID-19. CDR3s include the opening cysteine and the closing phenylalanine or tryptophan. The D gene is left open where the match is weak. Clone size is stated in some rows and not others, as once, few, many or a class when expanded.

CDR3 DNA	CDR3 protein	D gene	V gene	J gene	clone size
TGTGCCACCAGAATCCAGAGCCAGGTGAGCTCTGGAAACACCATATATTTT	CATRIQSQVSSGNTIYF	.	TRBV24-1	TRBJ1-3	once
TGTGCCAGCAGTTCTAACAGAGCTGGGAGGGCCAACGTCCTGACTTTC	CASSSNRAGRANVLTF	.	TRBV27	TRBJ2-6	.
TGTGCCAGCTCACCAAAGACAGGGGGCCCCTACGAGCAGTACTTC	CASSPKTGGPYEQYF	TRBD1	TRBV18	TRBJ2-7	few
TGTGCCAGCAGCCTTCTCCCCTCGGATTCACCCCTCCACTTT	CASSLLPSDSPLHF	.	TRBV3-1/TRBV3-2	TRBJ1-6	.
TGTGCCAGCAGCTCGACTAGCGGGCAATACAATGAGCAGTTCTTC	CASSSTSGQYNEQFF	TRBD2	TRBV7-2	TRBJ2-1	.
TGTGCCAGCAGTGACGGTTATACCTACGAGCAGTACTTC	CASSDGYTYEQYF	.	TRBV25-1	TRBJ2-7	.
TGTGCCAGCAGTTTACGGGGGGCCCCTGAAGCTTTCTTT	CASSLRGAPEAFF	.	TRBV27	TRBJ1-1	.
TGTGCCAGCAGCCAAGAAATGATGGGAGAAGGTCAGCCCCAGCATTTT	CASSQEMMGEGQPQHF	.	TRBV4-2	TRBJ1-5	.
TGTGCCTGGACCTGGACAGGGTATGGCTACACCTTC	CAWTWTGYGYTF	TRBD1	TRBV30	TRBJ1-2	once
TGTGCCAGCAATCGGGAGTTGAGGACTGAAGCTTTCTTT	CASNRELRTEAFF	.	TRBV2	TRBJ1-1	.
TGTGCCACCGACCGGACAGGGCCCGGATTCGAGCAGTACTTC	CATDRTGPGFEQYF	TRBD1	TRBV28	TRBJ2-7	.
TGTGCCAGCAGATCGGGACTCCTGCGTGCAAGTGGGACCCAGTACTTC	CASRSGLLRASGTQYF	.	TRBV27	TRBJ2-5	.
TGTGCCAGCAGCGTAGGAGCGGGACAGAACACCGGGGAGCTGTTTTTT	CASSVGAGQNTGELFF	.	TRBV9	TRBJ2-2	.
TGTGCCAGCAGTTCTCACGGACCCGTTGTAGGCGGCGAGACCCAGTACTTC	CASSSHGPVVGGETQYF	.	TRBV27	TRBJ2-5	.
TGCGCCAGCAGCCCCGGACAGGGGACTGGAAACACCATATATTTT	CASSPGQGTGNTIYF	TRBD1	TRBV5-1	TRBJ1-3	.
TGCGCCAGCAGCCAAGTCCTTAGGACTCGGGGCTACACCTTC	CASSQVLRTRGYTF	.	TRBV4-1	TRBJ1-2	few
TGTGCCAGTGATAGAGGAGCGGGAGGGCTTACCGGGGAGCTGTTTTTT	CASDRGAGGLTGELFF	TRBD2	TRBV19	TRBJ2-2	.
TGTGCCAGTAGTCCCGGGGATCCCTACGAGCAGTACTTC	CASSPGDPYEQYF	.	TRBV19	TRBJ2-7	.
TGTGCCAGCAGCTTGGAGGGGTCGGGCTATGGCTACACCTTC	CASSLEGSGYGYTF	.	TRBV7-9	TRBJ1-2	once
TGTGCCAGCAGTCCAGTGACCGGGGCCTATGGCTACACCTTC	CASSPVTGAYGYTF	.	TRBV2	TRBJ1-2	.
TGTGCCAGCAGCCCCGGGACATCCGGGGAGCTGTTTTTT	CASSPGTSGELFF	.	TRBV6-6	TRBJ2-2	.
TGTGCCAGCAGTTTATCGGCGAACACTGAAGCTTTCTTT	CASSLSANTEAFF	.	TRBV12-3/TRBV12-4	TRBJ1-1	.
TGTGCCAGCAGGGCCCCCGGACAGGGGGCGTCTGGCTACACCTTC	CASRAPGQGASGYTF	TRBD1	TRBV5-6	TRBJ1-2	.
TGTGCCAGCAGTGAGGGCCCGATCGATACGCAGTATTTT	CASSEGPIDTQYF	.	TRBV2	TRBJ2-3	once
TGCGCCAGCACCCGGGCTAGGAGGGACAGGGCGTACAATGAGCAGTTCTTC	CASTRARRDRAYNEQFF	TRBD1	TRBV23-1	TRBJ2-1	.
TGTGCCAGCAGCTTCTTACTCTCCACAGATACGCAGTATTTT	CASSFLLSTDTQYF	.	TRBV7-2	TRBJ2-3	.
TGTGCCACCAGCAGAGATAGGGTAAATCAGCCCCAGCATTTT	CATSRDRVNQPQHF	.	TRBV15	TRBJ1-5	.
TGTGCCAGCAGGTACCCCGGGACAACGAACACTGAAGCTTTCTTT	CASRYPGTTNTEAFF	.	TRBV5-4	TRBJ1-1	.
TGTGCCTGGAGTGGCCAGGGGATCTCTGGAAACACCATATATTTT	CAWSGQGISGNTIYF	.	TRBV30	TRBJ1-3	.
TGTGCCAGCAGCGTAGCAGGGGATAGCAATCAGCCCCAGCATTTT	CASSVAGDSNQPQHF	.	TRBV9	TRBJ1-5	.
TGTGCCAGCAGGACAGGAGCTGAAGCTTTCTTT	CASRTGAEAFF	.	TRBV7-8	TRBJ1-1	.
TGTGCCAGCAGCCAAAGGGGGGGGAACACTGAAGCTTTCTTT	CASSQRGGNTEAFF	.	TRBV3-1/TRBV3-2	TRBJ1-1	.
TGTGCCAGCAGCCCAGGACAGGGGGCGAACACCATATATTTT	CASSPGQGANTIYF	TRBD1	TRBV6-5	TRBJ1-3	.
TGTGCCTGGAGTAAAAACCGGGACCTGAACACTGAAGCTTTCTTT	CAWSKNRDLNTEAFF	.	TRBV30	TRBJ1-1	few
TGCGCCAGCTCAAGCCAGCGGTCGGGCAATGAGCAGTTCTTC	CASSSQRSGNEQFF	.	TRBV10-1	TRBJ2-1	.
TGTGCCACCAGTGATCCTCGATCGACAGATACGCAGTATTTT	CATSDPRSTDTQYF	.	TRBV24-1	TRBJ2-3	once
TGTGCCAGCAGTTTAAGGGGTGTTGACGGGACTCCCTCCTACGAGCAGTACTTC	CASSLRGVDGTPSYEQYF	.	TRBV27	TRBJ2-7	.
TGTGCCAGCAGCAAAGCTCTCCTAAGAGGTGAGCAGTTCTTC	CASSKALLRGEQFF	.	TRBV21-1	TRBJ2-1	.
TGCGCCAGCAGCTTCCGGGGGGGCCACAATGAGCAGTTCTTC	CASSFRGGHNEQFF	TRBD2	TRBV5-1	TRBJ2-1	.
TGTGCCAGCAAGCGGACAGATAGCAATCAGCCCCAGCATTTT	CASKRTDSNQPQHF	.	TRBV2	TRBJ1-5	.
TGCGCCAGCAGCCAAGACGTAGTTGGGGGACTAGCGGTCTCCTACAATGAGCAGTTCTTC	CASSQDVVGGLAVSYNEQFF	TRBD2	TRBV4-1	TRBJ2-1	.
TGTGCCAGCAGTTTACCGACCCGGGTCGGGGGCTACACCTTC	CASSLPTRVGGYTF	.	TRBV28	TRBJ1-2	once
TGTGCCAGCAGTGAGCCGGGACAGAACACTGAAGCTTTCTTT	CASSEPGQNTEAFF	.	TRBV6-1	TRBJ1-1	.
TGTGCCAGTAGTATTGTGGGATTGGAGACCCAGTACTTC	CASSIVGLETQYF	.	TRBV19	TRBJ2-5	once
TGTGCCAGCAGCCAAGTTGGACAGATCTCCCAAGAGACCCAGTACTTC	CASSQVGQISQETQYF	.	TRBV14	TRBJ2-5	once
TGTGCCAGTAGTATCGCCGCGGGAGGGGCCTATGGCTACACCTTC	CASSIAAGGAYGYTF	.	TRBV19	TRBJ1-2	.
TGCGCCAGCAGCTCGGACGGGTCCTACGAGCAGTACTTC	CASSSDGSYEQYF	.	TRBV5-1	TRBJ2-7	.
TGTGCCAGCATCCCCAAGGTCCCCCCCCACAATGAGCAGTTCTTC	CASIPKVPPHNEQFF	.	TRBV7-9	TRBJ2-1	.
TGTGCCTGGAGTATACGGGTATGGACTAGCGGGGCCAGGACAGATACGCAGTATTTT	CAWSIRVWTSGARTDTQYF	TRBD2	TRBV30	TRBJ2-3	.
TGTGCCAGCAGCTTAGGAGCGGGAGGGGGAGAGACCCAGTACTTC	CASSLGAGGGETQYF	TRBD2	TRBV7-6	TRBJ2-5	.
TGTGCCAGCAGCCATGCTCTGGGGACAGGGGTTGGGGGCTACACCTTC	CASSHALGTGVGGYTF	TRBD1	TRBV4-2	TRBJ1-2	.
TGTGCCAGCAGCCTTAGCGGACTAGCTTACGAGCAGTACTTC	CASSLSGLAYEQYF	TRBD2	TRBV3-1/TRBV3-2	TRBJ2-7	.
TGTGCCAGCAGCTTGGGGTCGCTAGGGGATTACAATGAGCAGTTCTTC	CASSLGSLGDYNEQFF	.	TRBV5-4	TRBJ2-1	.
TGCGCCAGCAGTCCCGGAGGGGGGAGGGTAACCTACGAGCAGTACTTC	CASSPGGGRVTYEQYF	.	TRBV23-1	TRBJ2-7	.
TGTGCCAGCGGAACGGCAACCAACACCGGGGAGCTGTTTTTT	CASGTATNTGELFF	.	TRBV6-5	TRBJ2-2	.
TGTGCCAGCAGAGACCCGGACAGGGTCGAGCAGTACTTC	CASRDPDRVEQYF	TRBD1	TRBV28	TRBJ2-7	.
TGTGCCAGCAGCCCCCTAGGGGGACTCGGCACAGATACGCAGTATTTT	CASSPLGGLGTDTQYF	.	TRBV7-6	TRBJ2-3	.
TGTGCCACCAGTGATTTAGGAAGGGACAGGGATTATAGCAATCAGCCCCAGCATTTT	CATSDLGRDRDYSNQPQHF	TRBD1	TRBV24-1	TRBJ1-5	many
TGCGCCAGCAGTGCCGGGACAGGTGCTTACGAGCAGTACTTC	CASSAGTGAYEQYF	TRBD1	TRBV4-1	TRBJ2-7	few
TGTGCCAGCAGCCTTTTATGGGACAGGGGAGAGACCCAGTACTTC	CASSLLWDRGETQYF	TRBD1	TRBV3-1/TRBV3-2	TRBJ2-5	.